The 4 T cell receptor beta chains given below trace back to one sample, sequenced in a study of blood T cell repertoires in COVID-19. TCRdb keeps only in-frame clones here, not all; method: immunoSEQ multiplex PCR. The sample has about 94,000 clones, about 74% seen once; the top ten hold 3.9%. The specimen sequenced was peripheral blood. These receptor sequences come from a man between 65 and 85 years old with COVID-19, enrolled during active disease.

This clone was picked up one time. The chain is built from TRBV28 and TRBJ2-1; TRBD2 aligns across 12 bases. There are 17 residues in the CDR3. CDR1 is MDHEN and CDR2 is SYDVKM in the germline V gene. With V trimmed by 5 bases and J by 4 bases, 9 bases remained unmatched. In DNA, the CDR3 is TGTGCCAGCAGTAAGAGACTAGCGGGAGCCCCATACAATGAGCAGTTCTTC. It is translated as CASSKRLAGAPYNEQFF.

Of note for this clone: The junction differs from germline at one of its ends, possibly a read error. The gene calls are TRBV7-7 and TRBJ1-1, with TRBD1 matching over 7 bases. Germline values: CDR1 SSHAT, CDR2 FNYEAQ (reference sequence). This CDR3 is built from 13 residues. As DNA, the CDR3 is TGTGCTAGCAGCCTTACAGGGGACACTGAAGCTTTCTTT. This sequence encodes CASSLTGDTEAFF.

The J gene is TRBJ1-5, the V gene TRBV19; TRBD1 matches at 10 bases. V was clipped by 2 bases and J by 7 bases; unmatched bases: 8. The length of the CDR3 is 16 residues. CDR1 is LNHDA and CDR2 is SQIVND in the germline V gene (reference sequence). The CDR3 DNA reads as TGTGCCAGTAGTATAATGGGACAGGGGTCAAAGCAGCCCCAGCATTTT. It specifies CASSIMGQGSKQPQHF.

The chain couples TRBV9 to TRBJ2-1; weak D call: TRBD2 (5 bases). V lost 2 bases and J 0 bases, leaving 12 bases between the germline ends. The CDR3 length is 16 residues. Germline CDR1 and CDR2: SGDLS and YYNGEE. The CDR3 DNA reads TGTGCCAGCAGCGTCCTCGCGGAGGACTCCTACAATGAGCAGTTCTTC. Translating gives CASSVLAEDSYNEQFF.